One and the same sample provided the 8 T cell receptor beta chains below, sequenced in a study of control samples from healthy donors and cancer patients. Some clones are missing from TCRdb's copy, which holds only in-frame ones; the method was immunoSEQ multiplex PCR. The data contain fewer than 250,000 clones, roughly nine tenths of them seen just once; the ten biggest clones take up approximately 1.8%. Material for sequencing was blood. Source of these receptors: a man aged 25 to 40 in good health.

This chain uses TRBV6-5 with TRBJ1-5; TRBD1 might be the D (6 bases). The CDR3 is 15 residues long. Trimming left V 8 bases short and J 0 bases short, with 14 bases between. Per germline, CDR1 MNHEY and CDR2 SVGAGI. The CDR3 nucleotides are TGTGCCAGCGGAGGGGGAACAGATAGCAATCAGCCCCAGCATTTT. Translated: CASGGGTDSNQPQHF.

The count of this clone is one. This chain connects TRBV24-1 to TRBJ2-2; 9 bases are shared with TRBD1. V dropped 6 bases and J dropped 5; count of bases not matched to a gene: 6. The CDR3 is 15 residues long. Germline-derived CDR1 and CDR2 are KGHDR and SFDVKD. CDR3 residues: CATSRGQGRTGELFF. The CDR3 DNA sequence: TGTGCCACCAGTCGGGGACAGGGAAGGACCGGGGAGCTGTTTTTT.

The chain has TRBV2 and TRBJ2-1, with 9 nucleotides matching TRBD2. The junction had 11 bases not matched to a gene; V was cut back by 3 bases and J by 5 bases. This CDR3 has 17 amino acids. The germline V gene has CDR1 SNHLY and CDR2 FYNNEI. The chain's CDR3 is CASSDGLAGIIHNEQFF. CDR3 bases: TGTGCCAGCAGTGATGGGCTAGCGGGGATCATCCACAATGAGCAGTTCTTC.

As to this clone: Mismatch with germline at one junction end may stem from a read error. The CDR3 loop is CATSRERGQGNLF. In DNA, the CDR3 is TGTGCCACCAGCAGAGAGAGAGGTCAGGGGAATCTCTTC. This rearrangement joins TRBV15 to TRBJ2-7; possibly TRBD1 for D (6 bases). This CDR3 is 13 amino acids long. Germline values: CDR1 LNHNV, CDR2 YYDKDF (reference sequence).

The V call is TRBV5-1, the J call TRBJ2-7; 8 nucleotides line up with TRBD1. The CDR3 is made up of 15 amino acids. J gave up 9 bases and V 5 bases, and 16 bases lay outside the gene matches. The germline V gene has CDR1 SGHRS and CDR2 YFSETQ. CDR3 sequence reads: CASSPRQGKNGGQYF. The DNA of the CDR3 is TGCGCCAGCAGTCCCCGACAGGGGAAAAATGGAGGGCAGTACTTC.

The V and J genes are TRBV10-3 and TRBJ2-1; TRBD2 is a possible D gene (5 bases). The CDR3 sequence is 15 residues long. Germline V gene data show CDR1 as ENHRY and CDR2 as SYGVKD. V lost 3 bases and J 3 bases, leaving 12 bases between the germline ends. The CDR3 here is CAISDGPGVYNEQFF. In nucleotides, the CDR3 is TGTGCCATCAGTGATGGACCCGGGGTCTACAATGAGCAGTTCTTC.

The chain recombines TRBV18 with TRBJ1-2; D is undetermined. In germline, CDR1 is KGHSH, CDR2 LQKENI. Trimming took 0 bases from V and 5 from J, leaving 7 bases between them. The CDR3 length is 13 residues. The CDR3 DNA is TGTGCCAGCTCACCACCGGGAGGGTATGGCTACACCTTC. Translation gives CASSPPGGYGYTF.

This rearrangement joins TRBV7-9 to TRBJ1-4, with no clear D. V was trimmed by 4 bases and J by 8 bases, leaving 14 bases between them. The CDR3 covers 14 residues. Per the germline V gene, CDR1 is SEHNR and CDR2 is FQNEAQ (reference sequence). The CDR3 is CASSYSPSSEKLFF. The CDR3 DNA is TGTGCCAGCAGCTACTCCCCGTCCTCCGAAAAACTGTTTTTT.